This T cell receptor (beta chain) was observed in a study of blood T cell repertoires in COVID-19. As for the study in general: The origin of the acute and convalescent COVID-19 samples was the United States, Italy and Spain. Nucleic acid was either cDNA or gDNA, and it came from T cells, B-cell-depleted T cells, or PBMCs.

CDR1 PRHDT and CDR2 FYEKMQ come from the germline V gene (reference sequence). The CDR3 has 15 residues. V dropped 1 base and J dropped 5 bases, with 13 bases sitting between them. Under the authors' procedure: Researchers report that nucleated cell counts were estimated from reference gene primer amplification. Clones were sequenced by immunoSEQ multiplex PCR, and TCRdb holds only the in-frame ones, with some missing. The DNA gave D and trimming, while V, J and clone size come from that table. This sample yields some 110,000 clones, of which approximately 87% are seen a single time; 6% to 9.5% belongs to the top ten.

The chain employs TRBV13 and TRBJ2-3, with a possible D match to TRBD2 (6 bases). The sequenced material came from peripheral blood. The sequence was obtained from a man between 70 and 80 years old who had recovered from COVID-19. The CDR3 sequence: CASSLEASEGDTQYF. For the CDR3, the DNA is TGTGCCAGCAGCTTAGAAGCTAGCGAGGGAGATACGCAGTATTTT. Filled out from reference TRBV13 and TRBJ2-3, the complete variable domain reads AAGVIQSPRHLIKEKRETATLKCYPIPRHDTVYWYQQGPGQDPQFLISFYEKMQSDKGSIPDRFSAQQFSDYHSELNMSSLELGDSALYFCASSLEASEGDTQYFGPGTRLTVL.